Listed here are 17 T cell receptor beta chains from one sample, sequenced in a study of a mutant IDH1 vaccine in newly diagnosed glioma (dated by TCRdb to the early 2020s). Library method: the immunoSEQ multiplex PCR assay. TCRdb re-hosts the immuneACCESS table, in-frame sequences only. Its copies lack some clones; in the studies checked, an unresolved V gene accounts for under half of them, and the cause for the rest is not known. The sample table holds just under 95,000 clones, of which about four fifths were seen once. Around 7% of the sample lies in the top ten. The time point label on this specimen signifies: baseline, week 1 (first vaccination visit). The treatment or condition label on this specimen signifies: pre-vaccination baseline after standard-of-care therapy. The sample was PBMCs, taken from a glioma patient treated with radiotherapy, temozolomide or both. Receptor source: a woman in her 50s with glioma.

V is TRBV30 and J is TRBJ2-7; D remains ambiguous. Per the germline V gene, CDR1 is GTSNPN and CDR2 is SVGIG (reference sequence). The CDR3 loop spans 13 amino acids. Deletions cut 3 bases from V and 2 bases from J, with 11 bases between. Here the CDR3 DNA reads TGTGCCTGGAGAAACAAAGGCGCCTACGAGCAGTACTTC. It is translated as CAWRNKGAYEQYF.

This clone was counted between two and nine times. The chain recombines TRBV18 with TRBJ1-5; D might be TRBD1 (5 bases). The CDR3 consists of 14 residues. Germline V gives CDR1 KGHSH, CDR2 LQKENI. The V end lost 3 bases, the J end lost 3 bases, and 9 bases lay between the germline ends. CDR3 in amino acids: CASSPDTTNQPQHF. Here the CDR3 DNA reads TGTGCCAGCTCACCGGACACCACCAATCAGCCCCAGCATTTT.

The chain carries TRBV25-1 and TRBJ1-1; TRBD1 is a possible D gene (5 bases). Between the trimmed V and J ends, which lost 2 bases and 5 bases, there was a span of 12 bases. Germline CDR1 is MGHDK and CDR2 is SYGVNS. This CDR3 has 14 amino acids. The CDR3 coding sequence is TGTGCCAGCAGTGAAGCCAGGGCCCCAACTGAAGCTTTCTTT. It specifies CASSEARAPTEAFF. Looking up the rest from reference TRBV25-1 and TRBJ1-1 gives the full variable domain: EADIYQTPRYLVIGTGKKITLECSQTMGHDKMYWYQQDPGMELHLIHYSYGVNSTEKGDLSSESTVSRIRTEHFPLTLESARPSHTSQYLCASSEARAPTEAFFGQGTRLTVV.

The V and J genes are TRBV27 and TRBJ2-7, with 11 bases matching TRBD2. V trimming: 5 bases; J trimming: 6 bases; junction bases outside the gene matches: 6. This CDR3 is 14 amino acids long. Germline V gene sequence: CDR1 MNHEY, CDR2 SMNVEV (reference sequence). The CDR3, as DNA: TGTGCCAGCAGTCGACTAGCGGGGAGGTTCGAGCAGTACTTC. It specifies CASSRLAGRFEQYF.

In nucleotides, the CDR3 is TGTGCCAGCAGCGGGACAGATAAGTCCTTTCGGGCCAACGTCCTGACTTTC. Translated, it gives CASSGTDKSFRANVLTF. The chain couples TRBV27 to TRBJ2-6; the match to TRBD1 covers 7 bases. The V gene's germline CDR1 is MNHEY and CDR2 SMNVEV (reference sequence). V was pared by 6 bases and J by 5 bases, with 13 bases of the junction left unmatched. The CDR3 extends over 17 amino acids.

The sample holds a few counts of this clone. This CDR3 is CASSVEFMNTEAFF. CDR3 nucleotides: TGTGCCAGCAGCGTAGAATTCATGAACACTGAAGCTTTCTTT. This sequence joins TRBV9 and TRBJ1-1; D remains ambiguous. The CDR3 is made up of 14 amino acids. V was trimmed by 0 bases and J by 0 bases, leaving 6 bases between them. The germline CDR1 and CDR2 sequences are SGDLS and YYNGEE.

The V gene is TRBV2, the J gene TRBJ1-4, with 7 bases identical to TRBD1. The trim removed 7 bases at V and 4 bases at J, leaving 9 bases unmatched. CDR1 is SNHLY and CDR2 is FYNNEI in the germline V gene. There are 15 residues in the CDR3. This chain's CDR3 is CASNPRTGFNEKLFF. CDR3 bases: TGTGCCAGCAACCCTCGGACAGGCTTTAATGAAAAACTGTTTTTT.

The rearrangement links TRBV27 to TRBJ1-1; the match to TRBD1 covers 8 bases. The V segment lost 2 bases and the J segment 11 bases; nucleotides outside the gene matches: 7. The CDR3 loop spans 13 amino acids. CDR1 is MNHEY and CDR2 is SMNVEV in the germline V gene (reference sequence). In nucleotides, the CDR3 is TGTGCCAGCAGTTTACGGCACAGGGGGAGGGCTTTCTTT. It yields the protein CASSLRHRGRAFF.

The chain has TRBV5-4 and TRBJ1-1, with 7 nucleotides matching TRBD1. V was pared by 1 base and J by 0 bases, with 9 bases of the junction left unmatched. Germline CDR1 SGHNT, CDR2 YYREEE (reference sequence). The CDR3 has 17 amino acids. CDR3 coding DNA: TGTGCCAGCAGCTTGTACAGGGGTACCCCGTTGAACACTGAAGCTTTCTTT. It codes for CASSLYRGTPLNTEAFF.

This chain connects TRBV7-2 to TRBJ2-7; TRBD2 aligns across 10 bases. The CDR3 runs 16 residues. CDR1 is SGHTA and CDR2 is FQGNSA in the germline V gene. J gave up 2 bases and V 0 bases, and 4 bases lay outside the gene matches. The CDR3 sequence is CASSLAASGGAYEQYF. The CDR3 coding sequence is TGTGCCAGCAGCTTAGCGGCTAGCGGGGGAGCCTACGAGCAGTACTTC.

V and J are TRBV9 and TRBJ2-2, with D hard to call. The CDR3 extends over 14 amino acids. The V and J ends lost 2 bases and 3 bases respectively, with 8 bases between them. CDR1 and CDR2 from the germline V gene are SGDLS and YYNGEE. The CDR3 bases are TGTGCCAGCAGCGTGATCCCCGACACCGGGGAGCTGTTTTTT. Its protein is CASSVIPDTGELFF.

This clone was observed once. This chain links TRBV27 with TRBJ1-5, with D possibly being TRBD1 (5 bases). The CDR3 runs 16 residues. The germline CDR1 and CDR2 sequences are MNHEY and SMNVEV (reference sequence). V was clipped by 8 bases and J by 0 bases, with 17 bases between them. The CDR3, as DNA: TGTGCCAGCGGGAGGGTGGGGGACTATAGCAATCAGCCCCAGCATTTT. It specifies CASGRVGDYSNQPQHF.

The rearrangement joins TRBV18 to TRBJ2-2, with 11 bases matching TRBD2. Trimming at V came to 2 bases and at J to 4 bases, leaving 3 bases not matched to a gene. Germline CDR1 and CDR2: KGHSH and LQKENI. The CDR3 sequence is 16 residues long. CDR3 residues: CASSPSLAGATGELFF. In nucleotides, the CDR3 is TGTGCCAGCTCACCATCACTAGCGGGGGCCACCGGGGAGCTGTTTTTT.

The chain is built from TRBV19 and TRBJ2-7; the D call may be TRBD1 or TRBD2 (6 bases each). From germline, CDR1 is LNHDA and CDR2 SQIVND (reference sequence). The V end lost 2 bases, the J end lost 0 bases, and 11 bases lay between the germline ends. The CDR3 spans 15 residues. This chain's CDR3 is CASSIQPGASYEQYF. CDR3 in DNA: TGTGCCAGTAGTATACAGCCGGGGGCCTCCTACGAGCAGTACTTC.

This clone appeared a single time. CDR3 DNA sequence: TGTGCCAGCAGCTTCGGGACAGCCACCTACAATGAGCAGTTCTTC. Translation: CASSFGTATYNEQFF. The chain is built from TRBV7-6 and TRBJ2-1; 7 nucleotides agree with TRBD1. V lost 3 bases, J lost 2 bases, and 4 bases stayed unmatched. Germline V lookup: CDR1 SGHVS, CDR2 FNYEAQ. This CDR3 is 15 amino acids long.

The chain recombines TRBV11-2 with TRBJ2-7, with D possibly matching TRBD1 (6 bases). In germline, CDR1 is SGHAT, CDR2 FQNNGV. Deletions cut 5 bases from V and 5 bases from J, with 13 bases between. The CDR3 is 13 amino acids. This CDR3 reads CASSVTGTNEQYF. The CDR3 coding sequence is TGTGCCAGCAGCGTAACAGGGACCAACGAGCAGTACTTC.

This clone came up a few times. This chain connects TRBV18 to TRBJ1-5, with D possibly being TRBD1 (5 bases). Per the germline V gene, CDR1 is KGHSH and CDR2 is LQKENI. CDR3 size: 15 residues. V lost 0 bases and J 6 bases, leaving 12 bases between the germline ends. The CDR3 sequence is CASSPPGRGRQPQHF. CDR3 in DNA: TGTGCCAGCTCACCACCGGGGAGGGGACGTCAGCCCCAGCATTTT.